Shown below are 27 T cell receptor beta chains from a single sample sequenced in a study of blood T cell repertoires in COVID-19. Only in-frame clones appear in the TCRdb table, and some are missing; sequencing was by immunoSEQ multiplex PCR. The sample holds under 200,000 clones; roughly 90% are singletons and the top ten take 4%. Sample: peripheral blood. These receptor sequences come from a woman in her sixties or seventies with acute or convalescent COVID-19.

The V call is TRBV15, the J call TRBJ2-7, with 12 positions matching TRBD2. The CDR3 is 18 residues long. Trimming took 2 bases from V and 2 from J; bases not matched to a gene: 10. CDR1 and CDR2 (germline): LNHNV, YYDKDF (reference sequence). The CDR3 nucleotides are TGTGCCACCAGCAGAAAGGGGAGGACTAGCGGGGACACCTACGAGCAGTACTTC. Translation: CATSRKGRTSGDTYEQYF.

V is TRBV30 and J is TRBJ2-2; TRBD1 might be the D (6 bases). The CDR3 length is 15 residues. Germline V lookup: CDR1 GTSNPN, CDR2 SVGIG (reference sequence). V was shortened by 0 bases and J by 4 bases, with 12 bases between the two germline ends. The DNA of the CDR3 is TGTGCCTGGAGTGTACTAGGGGGTCGCACCGGGGAGCTGTTTTTT. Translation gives CAWSVLGGRTGELFF. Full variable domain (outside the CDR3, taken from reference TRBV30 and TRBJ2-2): SQTIHQWPATLVQPVGSPLSLECTVEGTSNPNLYWYRQAAGRGLQLLFYSVGIGQISSEVPQNLSASRPQDRQFILSSKKLLLSDSGFYLCAWSVLGGRTGELFFGEGSRLTVL.

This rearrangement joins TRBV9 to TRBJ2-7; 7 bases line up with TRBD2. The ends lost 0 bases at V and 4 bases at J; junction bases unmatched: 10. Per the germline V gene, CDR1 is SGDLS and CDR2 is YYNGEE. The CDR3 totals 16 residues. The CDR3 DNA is TGTGCCAGCAGCGTAGGTTTGCGGGAGCCAGAATACGAGCAGTACTTC. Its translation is CASSVGLREPEYEQYF. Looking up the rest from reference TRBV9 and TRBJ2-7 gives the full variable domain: DSGVTQTPKHLITATGQRVTLRCSPRSGDLSVYWYQQSLDQGLQFLIQYYNGEERAKGNILERFSAQQFPDLHSELNLSSLELGDSALYFCASSVGLREPEYEQYFGPGTRLTVT.

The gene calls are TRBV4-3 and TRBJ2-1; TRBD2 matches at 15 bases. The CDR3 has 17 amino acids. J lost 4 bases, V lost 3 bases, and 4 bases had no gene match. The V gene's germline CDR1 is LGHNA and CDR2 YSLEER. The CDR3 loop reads CASSQGLAGGYYNEQFF. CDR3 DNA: TGCGCCAGCAGCCAGGGACTAGCGGGGGGTTATTACAATGAGCAGTTCTTC.

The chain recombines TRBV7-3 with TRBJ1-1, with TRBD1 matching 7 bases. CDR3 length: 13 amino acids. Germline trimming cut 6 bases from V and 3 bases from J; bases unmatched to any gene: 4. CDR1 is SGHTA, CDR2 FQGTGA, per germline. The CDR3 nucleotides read TGTGCCAGCAGGAGGGACAGATACACTGAAGCTTTCTTT. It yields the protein CASRRDRYTEAFF.

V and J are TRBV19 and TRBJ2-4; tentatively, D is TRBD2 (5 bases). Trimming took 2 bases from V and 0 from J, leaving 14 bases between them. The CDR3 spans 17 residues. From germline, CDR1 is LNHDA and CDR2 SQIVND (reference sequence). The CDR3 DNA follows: TGTGCCAGTAGTATATACGGGGTCACAATAGCCAAAAACATTCAGTACTTC. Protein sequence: CASSIYGVTIAKNIQYF.

The chain's CDR3 is CASSLEPGLYGYTF. CDR3 nucleotides: TGTGCCAGCAGCTTGGAGCCAGGGCTCTATGGCTACACCTTC. J is TRBJ1-2 and V is TRBV5-5; D possibly corresponds to TRBD1 (5 bases). CDR3 length equals 14 residues. The germline V gene encodes CDR1 SGHKS and CDR2 YYEKEE (reference sequence). V was trimmed by 0 bases and J by 4 bases, leaving 10 bases between them.

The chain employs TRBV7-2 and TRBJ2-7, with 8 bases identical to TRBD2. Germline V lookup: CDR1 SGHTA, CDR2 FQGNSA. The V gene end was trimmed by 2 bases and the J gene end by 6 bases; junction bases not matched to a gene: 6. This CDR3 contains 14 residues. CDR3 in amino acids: CASSLLPGGPEQYF. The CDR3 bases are TGTGCCAGCAGCTTACTCCCGGGAGGGCCCGAGCAGTACTTC.

The CDR3 DNA follows: TGCGCCAGCAGCTTCAGTCACGGGAGTAATTCACCCCTCCACTTT. The encoded protein is CASSFSHGSNSPLHF. The V call is TRBV5-1, the J call TRBJ1-6; no reliable D call. This CDR3 spans 15 amino acids. The germline CDR1 and CDR2 sequences are SGHRS and YFSETQ. The V end was cut by 2 bases, the J end by 6 bases, with 12 bases between.

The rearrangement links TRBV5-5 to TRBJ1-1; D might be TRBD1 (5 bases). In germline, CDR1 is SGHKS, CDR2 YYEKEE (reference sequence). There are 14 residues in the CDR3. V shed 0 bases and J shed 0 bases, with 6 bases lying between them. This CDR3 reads CASSLGTLNTEAFF. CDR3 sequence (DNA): TGTGCCAGCAGCTTGGGGACATTGAACACTGAAGCTTTCTTT.

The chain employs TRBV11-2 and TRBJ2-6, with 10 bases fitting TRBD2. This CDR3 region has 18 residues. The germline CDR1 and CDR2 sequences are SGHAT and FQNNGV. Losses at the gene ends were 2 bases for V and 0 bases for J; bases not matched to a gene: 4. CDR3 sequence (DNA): TGTGCCAGCAGCTTATTACTAGCGGGAAGCTCTGGGGCCAACGTCCTGACTTTC. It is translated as CASSLLLAGSSGANVLTF.

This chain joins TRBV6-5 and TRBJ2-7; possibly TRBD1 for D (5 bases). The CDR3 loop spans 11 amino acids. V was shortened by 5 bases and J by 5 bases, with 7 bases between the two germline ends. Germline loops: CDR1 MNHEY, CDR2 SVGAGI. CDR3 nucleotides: TGTGCCAGCAGTCAGGGTAACGAGCAGTACTTC. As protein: CASSQGNEQYF.

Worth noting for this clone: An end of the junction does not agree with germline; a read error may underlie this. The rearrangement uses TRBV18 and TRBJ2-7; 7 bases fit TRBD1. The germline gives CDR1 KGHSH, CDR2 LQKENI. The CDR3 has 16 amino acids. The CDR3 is CASSPQGPLSSYEQYF. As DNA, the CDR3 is TGTGCCAGCTCGCCACAGGGGCCCTTATCCTCCTACGAGCAGTACTTC.

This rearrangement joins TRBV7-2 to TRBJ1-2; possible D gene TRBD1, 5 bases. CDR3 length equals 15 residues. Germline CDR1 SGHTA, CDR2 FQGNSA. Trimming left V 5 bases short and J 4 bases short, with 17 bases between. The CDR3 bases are TGTGCCAGCAGCCCAGTAATTCATCAGGGCTATGGCTACACCTTC. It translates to CASSPVIHQGYGYTF.

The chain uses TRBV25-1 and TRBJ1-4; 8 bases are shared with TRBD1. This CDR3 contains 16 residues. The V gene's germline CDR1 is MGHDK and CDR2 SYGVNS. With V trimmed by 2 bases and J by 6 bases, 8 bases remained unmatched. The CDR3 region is CASSETPGGMYEKLFF. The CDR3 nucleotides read TGTGCCAGCAGTGAAACCCCAGGGGGCATGTATGAAAAACTGTTTTTT.

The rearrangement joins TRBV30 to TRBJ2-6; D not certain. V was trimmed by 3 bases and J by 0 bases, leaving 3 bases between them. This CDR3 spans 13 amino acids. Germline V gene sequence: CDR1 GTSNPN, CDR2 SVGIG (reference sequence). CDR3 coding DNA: TGTGCCTGGAGCCTCTCTGGGGCCAACGTCCTGACTTTC. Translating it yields CAWSLSGANVLTF.

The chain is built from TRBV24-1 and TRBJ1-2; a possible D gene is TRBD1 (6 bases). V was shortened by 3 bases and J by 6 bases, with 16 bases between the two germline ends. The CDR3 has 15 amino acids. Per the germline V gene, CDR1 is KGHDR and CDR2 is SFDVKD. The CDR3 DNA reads TGTGCCACCAGTGATCCTATGGACAGATTAGATGGCTACACCTTC. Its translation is CATSDPMDRLDGYTF.

CDR3 coding DNA: TGCGCCAGCATGGGTGAGTGGGACAGGGGACGCGAGCAGTACTTC. It codes for CASMGEWDRGREQYF. The rearrangement joins TRBV23-1 to TRBJ2-7, with 10 bases identical to TRBD1. TRBV23-1 is given ORF status, its function remaining uncertain. The CDR3 covers 15 residues. V was clipped by 7 bases and J by 6 bases; unmatched bases: 12.

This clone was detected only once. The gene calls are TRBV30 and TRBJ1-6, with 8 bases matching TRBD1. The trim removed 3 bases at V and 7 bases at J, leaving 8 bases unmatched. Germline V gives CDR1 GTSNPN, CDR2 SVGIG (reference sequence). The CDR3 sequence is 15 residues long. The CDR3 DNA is TGTGCCTGGAGAGTCCAGGGGGCTTCGAATTCACCCCTCCACTTT. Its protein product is CAWRVQGASNSPLHF.

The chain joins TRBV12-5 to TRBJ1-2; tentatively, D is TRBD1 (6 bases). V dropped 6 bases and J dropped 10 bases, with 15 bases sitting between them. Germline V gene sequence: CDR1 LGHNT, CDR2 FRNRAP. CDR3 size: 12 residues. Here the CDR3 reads CASGLGTLDYTF. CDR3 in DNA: TGTGCTAGTGGACTTGGGACATTGGACTACACCTTC.

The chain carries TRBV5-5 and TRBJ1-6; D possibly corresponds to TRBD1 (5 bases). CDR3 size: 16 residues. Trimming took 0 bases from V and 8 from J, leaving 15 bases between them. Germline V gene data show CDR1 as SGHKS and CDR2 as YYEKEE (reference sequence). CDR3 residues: CASSLAAFGGDSPLHF. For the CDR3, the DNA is TGTGCCAGCAGCTTGGCCGCCTTTGGGGGGGATTCACCCCTCCACTTT.

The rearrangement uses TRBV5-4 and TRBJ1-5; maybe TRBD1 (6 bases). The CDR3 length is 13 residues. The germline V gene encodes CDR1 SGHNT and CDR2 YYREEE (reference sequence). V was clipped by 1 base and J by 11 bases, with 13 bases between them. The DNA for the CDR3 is TGTGCCAGCAGCTTGTGGGGGACAAATTCCCAGCATTTT. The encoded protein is CASSLWGTNSQHF. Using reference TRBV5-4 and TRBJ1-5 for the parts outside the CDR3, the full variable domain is ETGVTQSPTHLIKTRGQQVTLRCSSQSGHNTVSWYQQALGQGPQFIFQYYREEENGRGNFPPRFSGLQFPNYSSELNVNALELDDSALYLCASSLWGTNSQHFGDGTRLSIL.

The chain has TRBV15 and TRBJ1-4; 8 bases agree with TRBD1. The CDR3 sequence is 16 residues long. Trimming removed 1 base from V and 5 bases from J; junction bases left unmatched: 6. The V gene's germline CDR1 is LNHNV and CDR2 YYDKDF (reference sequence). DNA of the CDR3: TGTGCCACCAGCAGAGCTCGGACAGGGCAAAATGAAAAACTGTTTTTT. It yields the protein CATSRARTGQNEKLFF.

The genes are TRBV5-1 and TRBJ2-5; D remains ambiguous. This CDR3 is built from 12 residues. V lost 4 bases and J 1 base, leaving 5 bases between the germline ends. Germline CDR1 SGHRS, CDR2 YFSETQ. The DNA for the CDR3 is TGCGCCAGCAGCCGTTCCCAAGAGACCCAGTACTTC. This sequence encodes CASSRSQETQYF.

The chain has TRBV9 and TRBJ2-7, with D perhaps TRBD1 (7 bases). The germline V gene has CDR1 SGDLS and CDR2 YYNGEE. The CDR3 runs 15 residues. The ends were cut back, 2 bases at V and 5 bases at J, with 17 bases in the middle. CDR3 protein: CASSVAGQIFDEQYF. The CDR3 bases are TGTGCCAGCAGCGTCGCGGGACAGATATTCGACGAGCAGTACTTC.

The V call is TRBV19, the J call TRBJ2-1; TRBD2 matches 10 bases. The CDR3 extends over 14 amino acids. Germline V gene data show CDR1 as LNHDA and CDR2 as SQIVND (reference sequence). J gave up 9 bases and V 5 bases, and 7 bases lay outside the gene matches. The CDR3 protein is CASSSLAGESEQFF. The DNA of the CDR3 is TGTGCCAGTAGTTCGCTAGCGGGAGAGAGTGAGCAGTTCTTC.

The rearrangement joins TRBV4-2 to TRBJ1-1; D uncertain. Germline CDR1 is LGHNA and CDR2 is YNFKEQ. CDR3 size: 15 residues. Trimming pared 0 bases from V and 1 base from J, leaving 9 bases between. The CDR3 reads CASSQDSVGNTEAFF. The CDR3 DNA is TGTGCCAGCAGCCAAGATTCGGTCGGGAACACTGAAGCTTTCTTT.